The clone carrying this TCR beta chain was counted between two and nine times. The antigen remains unidentified. Sequence at one end of the junction differs from germline and may be a read error. RNA transcripts provided the source from which TCR beta CDR3 regions were amplified. A set of HTBI primers served as the primers for a first-round RT-PCR of the TCR CDR3. MiXCR was run by TCRdb on the multiplex PCR reads, yielding one entry per CDR3 protein. The sample holds around 400,000 distinct CDR3 sequences; 13% to 15% are singletons and the top ten take approximately 20%. Germline V gives CDR1 SQVTM, CDR2 ANQGSEA. The CDR3 spans 11 residues. This specimen comes from a study of T cells in Graves' hyperthyroidism and ophthalmopathy. Study conclusions and caveats: Blood also showed most of the thyroid clonotypes that were expanded above 0.001.

The chain couples TRBV29-1 to TRBJ1-1; weak D call: TRBD1 (5 bases). The sequenced sample consisted of blood. This clonotype was sampled from a woman aged 55 to 70 with Graves' ophthalmopathy. The CDR3 coding sequence is TGCAGCTGGGGCAGGAACGCTGAAGCTTTCTTT. Translation gives CSWGRNAEAFF.